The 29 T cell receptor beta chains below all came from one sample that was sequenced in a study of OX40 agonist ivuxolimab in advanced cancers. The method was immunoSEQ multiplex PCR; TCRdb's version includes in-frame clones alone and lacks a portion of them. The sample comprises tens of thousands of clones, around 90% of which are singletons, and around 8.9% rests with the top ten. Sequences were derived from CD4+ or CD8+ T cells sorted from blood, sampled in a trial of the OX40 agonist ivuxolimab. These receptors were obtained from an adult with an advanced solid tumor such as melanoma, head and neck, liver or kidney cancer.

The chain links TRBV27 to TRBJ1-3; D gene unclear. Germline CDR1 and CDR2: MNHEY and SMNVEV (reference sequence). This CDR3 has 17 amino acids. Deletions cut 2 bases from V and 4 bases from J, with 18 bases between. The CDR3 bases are TGTGCCAGCAGTTTAAATGTACATTTGGCAGGAGGAAACACCATATATTTT. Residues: CASSLNVHLAGGNTIYF.

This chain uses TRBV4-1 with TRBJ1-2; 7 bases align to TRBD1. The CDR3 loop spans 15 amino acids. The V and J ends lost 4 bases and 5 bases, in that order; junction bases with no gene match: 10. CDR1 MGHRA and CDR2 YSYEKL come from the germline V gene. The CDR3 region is CASSLGGQGGYGYTF. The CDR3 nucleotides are TGCGCCAGCAGCCTGGGTGGGCAGGGGGGTTATGGCTACACCTTC.

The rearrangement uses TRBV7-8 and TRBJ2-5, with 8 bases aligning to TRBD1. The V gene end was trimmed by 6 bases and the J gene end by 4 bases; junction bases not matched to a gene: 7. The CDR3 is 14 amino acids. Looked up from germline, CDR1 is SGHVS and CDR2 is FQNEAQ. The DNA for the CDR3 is TGTGCCAGCAGGTCCAGGGGGCAAGGAGAGACCCAGTACTTC. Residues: CASRSRGQGETQYF.

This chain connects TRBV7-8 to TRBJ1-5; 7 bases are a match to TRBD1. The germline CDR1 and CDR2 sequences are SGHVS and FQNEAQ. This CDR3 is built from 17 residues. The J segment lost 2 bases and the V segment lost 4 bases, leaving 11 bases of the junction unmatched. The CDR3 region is CASSSTETGTGNQPQHF. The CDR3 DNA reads TGTGCCAGCAGCTCCACCGAGACAGGGACGGGCAATCAGCCCCAGCATTTT.

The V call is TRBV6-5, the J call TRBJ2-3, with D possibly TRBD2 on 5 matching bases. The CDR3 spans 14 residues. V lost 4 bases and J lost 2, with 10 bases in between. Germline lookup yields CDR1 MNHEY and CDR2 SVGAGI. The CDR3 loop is CASSSRAPTDTQYF. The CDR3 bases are TGTGCCAGCAGTTCGCGGGCCCCCACAGATACGCAGTATTTT.

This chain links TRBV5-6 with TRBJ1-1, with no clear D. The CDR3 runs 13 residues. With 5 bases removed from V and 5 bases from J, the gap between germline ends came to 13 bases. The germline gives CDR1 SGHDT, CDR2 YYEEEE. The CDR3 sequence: CASRNGGLTEAFF. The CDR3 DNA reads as TGTGCCAGCAGAAATGGAGGGCTTACTGAAGCTTTCTTT.

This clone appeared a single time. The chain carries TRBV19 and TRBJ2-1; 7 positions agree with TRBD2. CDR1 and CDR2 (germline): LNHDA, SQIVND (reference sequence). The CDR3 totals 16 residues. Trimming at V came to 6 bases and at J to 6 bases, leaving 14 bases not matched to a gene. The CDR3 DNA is TGTGCCAGTAGACAATCCCCTGCGGGAGCTGTCAATGAGCAGTTCTTC. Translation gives CASRQSPAGAVNEQFF.

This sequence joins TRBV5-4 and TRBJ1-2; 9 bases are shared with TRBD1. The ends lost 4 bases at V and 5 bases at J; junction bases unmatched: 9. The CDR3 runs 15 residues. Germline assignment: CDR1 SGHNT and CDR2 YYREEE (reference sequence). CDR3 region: CASSLTTGGLYGYTF. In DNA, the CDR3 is TGTGCCAGCAGCCTTACTACAGGGGGCCTATATGGCTACACCTTC.

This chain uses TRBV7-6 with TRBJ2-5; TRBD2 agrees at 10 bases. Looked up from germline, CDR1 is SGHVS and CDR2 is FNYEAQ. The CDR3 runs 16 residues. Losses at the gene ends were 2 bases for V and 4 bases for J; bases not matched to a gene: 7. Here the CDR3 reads CASSLPVAGGRETQYF. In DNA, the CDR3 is TGTGCCAGCAGCTTACCCGTAGCGGGGGGTAGAGAGACCCAGTACTTC.

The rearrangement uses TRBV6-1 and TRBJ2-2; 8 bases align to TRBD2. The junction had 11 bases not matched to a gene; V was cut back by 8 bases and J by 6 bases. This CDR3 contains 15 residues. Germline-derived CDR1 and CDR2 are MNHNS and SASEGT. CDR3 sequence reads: CASPPGTRESGELFF. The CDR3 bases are TGTGCCAGCCCCCCCGGGACTAGAGAGTCCGGGGAGCTGTTTTTT.

CDR3: CASKEASIYGYTF. The CDR3, as DNA: TGTGCCAGCAAAGAGGCCAGCATCTATGGCTACACCTTC. This rearrangement joins TRBV6-5 to TRBJ1-2; no definite D call. The ends were cut back, 7 bases at V and 4 bases at J, with 13 bases in the middle. The germline V gene encodes CDR1 MNHEY and CDR2 SVGAGI. This CDR3 contains 13 residues.

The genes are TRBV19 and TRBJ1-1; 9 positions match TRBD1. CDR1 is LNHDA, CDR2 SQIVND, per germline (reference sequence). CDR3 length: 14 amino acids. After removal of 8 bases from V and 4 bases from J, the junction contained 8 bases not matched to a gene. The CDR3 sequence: CASPPTTGGTEAFF. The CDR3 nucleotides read TGTGCCAGTCCACCAACGACAGGGGGCACTGAAGCTTTCTTT.

CDR3 region: CASSIEGQGYEKLFF. As DNA, the CDR3 is TGTGCCAGTAGTATAGAGGGACAGGGGTATGAAAAACTGTTTTTT. V is TRBV19 and J is TRBJ1-4; 10 bases fit TRBD1. The CDR3 has 15 amino acids. Germline assignment: CDR1 LNHDA and CDR2 SQIVND (reference sequence). V gave up 0 bases and J gave up 6 bases; unmatched junction bases: 1.

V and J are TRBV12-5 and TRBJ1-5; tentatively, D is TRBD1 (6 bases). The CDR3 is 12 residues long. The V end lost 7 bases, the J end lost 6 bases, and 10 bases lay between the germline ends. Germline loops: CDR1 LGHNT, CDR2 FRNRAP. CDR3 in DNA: TGTGCTAGTGCCCAGGGGAGTCAGCCCCAGCATTTT. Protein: CASAQGSQPQHF.

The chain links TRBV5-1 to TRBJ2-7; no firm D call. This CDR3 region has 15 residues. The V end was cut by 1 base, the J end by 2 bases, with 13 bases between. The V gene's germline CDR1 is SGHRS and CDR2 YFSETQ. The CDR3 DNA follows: TGCGCCAGCAGCTTGATTCCAGGTCCTACCTACGAGCAGTACTTC. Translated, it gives CASSLIPGPTYEQYF. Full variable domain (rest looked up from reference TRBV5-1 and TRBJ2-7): KAGVTQTPRYLIKTRGQQVTLSCSPISGHRSVSWYQQTPGQGLQFLFEYFSETQRNKGNFPGRFSGRQFSNSRSEMNVSTLELGDSALYLCASSLIPGPTYEQYFGPGTRLTVT.

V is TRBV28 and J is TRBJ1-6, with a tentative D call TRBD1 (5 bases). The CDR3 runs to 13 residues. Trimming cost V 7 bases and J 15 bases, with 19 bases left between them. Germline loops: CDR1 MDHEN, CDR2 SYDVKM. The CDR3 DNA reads TGTGCCAGCACCGGACCGGGACGTCCGAACCTCCACTTT. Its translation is CASTGPGRPNLHF.

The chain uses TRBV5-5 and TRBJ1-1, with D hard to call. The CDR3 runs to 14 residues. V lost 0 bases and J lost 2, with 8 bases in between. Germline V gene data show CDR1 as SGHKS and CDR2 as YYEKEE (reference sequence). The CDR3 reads CASSLAHTNTEAFF. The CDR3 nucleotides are TGTGCCAGCAGCTTGGCACATACCAACACTGAAGCTTTCTTT.

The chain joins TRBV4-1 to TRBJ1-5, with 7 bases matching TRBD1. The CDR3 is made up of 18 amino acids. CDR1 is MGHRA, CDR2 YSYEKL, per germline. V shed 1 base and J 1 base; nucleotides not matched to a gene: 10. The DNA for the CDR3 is TGCGCCAGCAGCCAAGTATATACAGGGGAGGAGAGCAATCAGCCCCAGCATTTT. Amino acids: CASSQVYTGEESNQPQHF.

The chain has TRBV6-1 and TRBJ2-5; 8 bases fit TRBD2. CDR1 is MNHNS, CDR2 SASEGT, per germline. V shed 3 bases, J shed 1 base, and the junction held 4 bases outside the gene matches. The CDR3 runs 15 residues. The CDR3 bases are TGTGCCAGCAGTGAGGCTAGCGGGTCCCAAGAGACCCAGTACTTC. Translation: CASSEASGSQETQYF.

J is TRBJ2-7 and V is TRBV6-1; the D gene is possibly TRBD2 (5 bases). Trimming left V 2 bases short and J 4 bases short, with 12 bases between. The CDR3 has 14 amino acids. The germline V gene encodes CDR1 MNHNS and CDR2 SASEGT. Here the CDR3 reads CASSEWAGGYEQYF. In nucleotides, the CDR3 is TGTGCCAGCAGTGAATGGGCAGGAGGTTACGAGCAGTACTTC.

The DNA for the CDR3 is TGCGCCAGCAGCTTGGGGGGAGTCAGGCCTGAAGCTTTCTTT. Protein product: CASSLGGVRPEAFF. The chain employs TRBV5-1 and TRBJ1-1; D gene unclear. The CDR3 spans 14 residues. Trimming pared 0 bases from V and 6 bases from J, leaving 12 bases between. Germline lookup yields CDR1 SGHRS and CDR2 YFSETQ.

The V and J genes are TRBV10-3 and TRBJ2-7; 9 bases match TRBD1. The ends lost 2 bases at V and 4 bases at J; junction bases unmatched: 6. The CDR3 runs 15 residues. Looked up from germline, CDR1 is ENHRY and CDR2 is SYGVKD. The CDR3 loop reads CAISEPGTGKYEQYF. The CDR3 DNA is TGTGCCATCAGTGAGCCCGGGACAGGGAAGTACGAGCAGTACTTC.

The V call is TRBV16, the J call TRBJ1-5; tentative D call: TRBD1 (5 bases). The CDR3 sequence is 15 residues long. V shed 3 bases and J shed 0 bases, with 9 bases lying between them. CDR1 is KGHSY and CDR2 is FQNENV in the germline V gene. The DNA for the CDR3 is TGTGCCAGCAGCCAGACGGGGGTTAGCAATCAGCCCCAGCATTTT. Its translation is CASSQTGVSNQPQHF.

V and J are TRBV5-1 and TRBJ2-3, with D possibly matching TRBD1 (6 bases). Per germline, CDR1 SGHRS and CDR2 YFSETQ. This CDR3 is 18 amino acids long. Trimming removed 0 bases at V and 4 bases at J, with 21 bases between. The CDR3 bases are TGCGCCAGCAGCTTGGCCTTTAGGGGGAGCGGTTCGGCAGATACGCAGTATTTT. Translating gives CASSLAFRGSGSADTQYF.

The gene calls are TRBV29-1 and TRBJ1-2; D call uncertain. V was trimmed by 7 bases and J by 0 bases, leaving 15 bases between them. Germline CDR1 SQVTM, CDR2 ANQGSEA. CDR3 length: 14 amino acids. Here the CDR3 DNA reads TGCAGCGACCGGCCGGCACCCCCTAACTATGGCTACACCTTC. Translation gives CSDRPAPPNYGYTF.

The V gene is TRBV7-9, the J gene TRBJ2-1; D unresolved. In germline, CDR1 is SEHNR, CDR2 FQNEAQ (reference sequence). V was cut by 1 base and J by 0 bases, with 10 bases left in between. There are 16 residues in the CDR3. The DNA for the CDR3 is TGTGCCAGCAGCTTAGTCTCCCAGAGCTCCTACAATGAGCAGTTCTTC. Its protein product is CASSLVSQSSYNEQFF. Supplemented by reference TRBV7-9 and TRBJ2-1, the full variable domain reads DTGVSQNPRHKITKRGQNVTFRCDPISEHNRLYWYRQTLGQGPEFLTYFQNEAQLEKSRLLSDRFSAERPKGSFSTLEIQRTEQGDSAMYLCASSLVSQSSYNEQFFGPGTRLTVL.

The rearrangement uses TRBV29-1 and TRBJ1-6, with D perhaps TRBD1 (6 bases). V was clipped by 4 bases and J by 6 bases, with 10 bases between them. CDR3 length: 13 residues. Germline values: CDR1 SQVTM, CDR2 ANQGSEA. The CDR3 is CSVVEQGNSPLHF. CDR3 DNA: TGCAGCGTTGTAGAACAGGGTAATTCACCCCTCCACTTT. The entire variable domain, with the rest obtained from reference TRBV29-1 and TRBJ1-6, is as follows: SAVISQKPSRDICQRGTSLTIQCQVDSQVTMMFWYRQQPGQSLTLIATANQGSEATYESGFVIDKFPISRPNLTFSTLTVSNMSPEDSSIYLCSVVEQGNSPLHFGNGTRLTVT.

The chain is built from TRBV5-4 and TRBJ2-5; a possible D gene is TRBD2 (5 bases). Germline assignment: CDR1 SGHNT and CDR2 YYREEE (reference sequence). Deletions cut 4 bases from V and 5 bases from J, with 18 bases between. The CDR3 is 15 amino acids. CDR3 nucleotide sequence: TGTGCCAGCAGCCCCGGTCTCGGCGGGTTGGAGACCCAGTACTTC. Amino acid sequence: CASSPGLGGLETQYF.

The CDR3: CASSLGNPYEQYF. The CDR3 bases are TGCGCCAGCAGCCTTGGGAATCCCTACGAGCAGTACTTC. The J gene is TRBJ2-7, the V gene TRBV5-1; no clear D gene. The CDR3 contains 13 residues. Germline values: CDR1 SGHRS, CDR2 YFSETQ. V was cut by 4 bases and J by 2 bases, with 10 bases left in between.